This paragraph covers one TCR beta chain sequence. Its antigen remains unidentified. The data originate from a study of identical twins. Whole-study findings and limits: Insertions ran lower in abundant cord blood beta clonotypes, though not in memory repertoires. Twin pairs' shared out-of-frame alpha sequences were enriched in low generation probability. Conclusions were drawn cross-sectionally by statistical analysis, without following the same donors.

The length of the CDR3 is 14 residues. The V gene's germline CDR1 is MDHEN and CDR2 SYDVKM. Trimming at V came to 7 bases and at J to 5 bases, leaving 11 bases not matched to a gene. After template switching added a universal primer site, the resulting cDNA carried unique molecular identifiers. Via MiXCR, TCRdb re-called the 5' RACE reads, giving one row per CDR3 protein. The repertoire holds about 200,000 distinct CDR3 sequences, approximately 9% seen once, with 5% to 6% in the top ten. This sequence originates from a woman in her late teens or twenties in good health. V is TRBV28 and J is TRBJ2-7; 7 bases line up with TRBD1. Material: memory (CD45RO+) T cells sorted from blood. The CDR3, as DNA: TGTGCCAGCAAATCAGGGACAGTTAAACACGAGCAGTACTTC. Its translation: CASKSGTVKHEQYF. The whole variable domain, filled in from reference TRBV28 and TRBJ2-7, reads DVKVTQSSRYLVKRTGEKVFLECVQDMDHENMFWYRQDPGLGLRLIYFSYDVKMKEKGDIPEGYSVSREKKERFSLILESASTNQTSMYLCASKSGTVKHEQYFGPGTRLTVT.